This TCR beta chain was documented in a study of blood T cell repertoires in COVID-19. Study-wide background: Sites in the United States, Italy and Spain provided acute and convalescent COVID-19 samples.

Original analysis: Estimated nucleated cell counts came from reference gene primer amplification. Method: immunoSEQ multiplex PCR; TCRdb's copy keeps in-frame clones and lacks some. V and J calls and clone size are copied from that table; D and trimming were computed from the DNA. Here the sample spans about 280,000 clones, around 90% being singletons. Germline loops: CDR1 SGHRS, CDR2 YFSETQ. The junction had 9 bases not matched to a gene; V was cut back by 3 bases and J by 5 bases. This CDR3 spans 17 amino acids. This clone was picked up one time. The V call is TRBV5-1, the J call TRBJ2-5, with 14 bases that match TRBD2. The sequenced sample consisted of peripheral blood. The source is a woman aged 40 to 50 who had recovered from COVID-19. CDR3 coding DNA: TGCGCCAGCAGCTCGGGACTAGCGGGAGCGCATTCCGAGACCCAGTACTTC. Translated: CASSSGLAGAHSETQYF.